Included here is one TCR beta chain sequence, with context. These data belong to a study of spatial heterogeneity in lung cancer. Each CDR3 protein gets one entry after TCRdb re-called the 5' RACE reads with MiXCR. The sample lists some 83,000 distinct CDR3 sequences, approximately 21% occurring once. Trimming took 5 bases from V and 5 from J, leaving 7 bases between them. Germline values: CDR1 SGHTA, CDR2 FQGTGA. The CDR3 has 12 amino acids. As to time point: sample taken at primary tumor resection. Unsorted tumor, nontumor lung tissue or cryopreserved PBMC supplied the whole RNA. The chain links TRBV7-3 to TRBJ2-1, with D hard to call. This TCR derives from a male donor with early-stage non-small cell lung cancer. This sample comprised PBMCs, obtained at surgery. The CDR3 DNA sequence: TGTGCCAGCAGCCGATACGACAATGAGCAGTTCTTC. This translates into CASSRYDNEQFF. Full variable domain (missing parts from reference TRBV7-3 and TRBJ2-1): GAGVSQTPSNKVTEKGKYVELRCDPISGHTALYWYRQSLGQGPEFLIYFQGTGAADDSGLPNDRFFAVRPEGSVSTLKIQRTERGDSAVYLCASSRYDNEQFFGPGTRLTVL.